The rows below give T cell receptor beta chains drawn from one sample of a study of cytomegalovirus exposure and HLA in healthy donors. Libraries were prepared by immunoSEQ multiplex PCR; TCRdb keeps only in-frame clonotypes and omits some of them. The sample lists some 270,000 clones, around nine tenths occurring once. Sequenced sample: PBMCs. The receptors come from a girl aged 2 to 10 in good health and CMV-seronegative. Each CDR3 is given with its conserved first and last residue. The D gene is left open where the match is weak. For some rows the clone size is stated as once, few or many, or as a class when expanded; others skip it.

clone_size: NA
v_call: TRBV30
j_call: TRBJ1-1
d_call: TRBD1
cdr3_nt: TGTGCCTGGCGGCGGGACAGGGGCGCGGTCACTGAAGCTTTCTTT
cdr3_aa: CAWRRDRGAVTEAFF

clone_size: NA
v_call: TRBV5-1
j_call: TRBJ2-5
d_call: TRBD2
cdr3_nt: TGCGCCAGCAGCCCGCCGGGACTAGGAGAGACCCAGTACTTC
cdr3_aa: CASSPPGLGETQYF

clone_size: NA
v_call: TRBV30
j_call: TRBJ1-1
d_call: TRBD1
cdr3_nt: TGTGCCTGGCGGACAGGGCGGACTGAAGCTTTCTTT
cdr3_aa: CAWRTGRTEAFF

clone_size: NA
v_call: TRBV6-6
j_call: TRBJ2-1
d_call: TRBD1
cdr3_nt: TGTGCCAGCAGGATTGGACAGGTCTACAATGAGCAGTTCTTC
cdr3_aa: CASRIGQVYNEQFF

clone_size: few
v_call: TRBV9
j_call: TRBJ2-3
d_call: NA
cdr3_nt: TGTGCCAGCAGCCGGCGGGGCACAGATACGCAGTATTTT
cdr3_aa: CASSRRGTDTQYF

clone_size: NA
v_call: TRBV2
j_call: TRBJ2-1
d_call: TRBD2
cdr3_nt: TGTGCCAGCAGTACCTCCGGGACTAGCGGGATCGATGAGCAGTTCTTC
cdr3_aa: CASSTSGTSGIDEQFF

clone_size: NA
v_call: TRBV7-9
j_call: TRBJ2-7
d_call: TRBD2
cdr3_nt: TGTGCCAGCAGCCCAACGGGGGGCGAGCAGTACTTC
cdr3_aa: CASSPTGGEQYF

clone_size: NA
v_call: TRBV6-1
j_call: TRBJ1-2
d_call: NA
cdr3_nt: TGTGCCAGCCCAACCTCGACAGGCACCTATGGCTACACCTTC
cdr3_aa: CASPTSTGTYGYTF

clone_size: NA
v_call: TRBV6-1
j_call: TRBJ2-5
d_call: TRBD2
cdr3_nt: TGTGCCAGCAGTGACCCCAGCCAAGGACTAGCGGGAGGGGAGACCCAGTACTTC
cdr3_aa: CASSDPSQGLAGGETQYF

clone_size: NA
v_call: TRBV5-1
j_call: TRBJ2-2
d_call: NA
cdr3_nt: TGCGCCAGCAGCTTGGGGAGGGGCGGGAACACCGGGGAGCTGTTTTTT
cdr3_aa: CASSLGRGGNTGELFF

clone_size: NA
v_call: TRBV18
j_call: TRBJ1-4
d_call: TRBD1
cdr3_nt: TGTGCCAGCTCACCAAGGACAGGGAATGAAAAACTGTTTTTT
cdr3_aa: CASSPRTGNEKLFF

clone_size: NA
v_call: TRBV2
j_call: TRBJ2-6
d_call: TRBD1
cdr3_nt: TGTGCCAGCAGTGAGGACAGGTCAACTTCTGGGGCCAACGTCCTGACTTTC
cdr3_aa: CASSEDRSTSGANVLTF

clone_size: NA
v_call: TRBV19
j_call: TRBJ1-5
d_call: NA
cdr3_nt: TGTGCCAGTAGTGCGCTCAGGGGCAAGACGGGTCAGCCCCAGCATTTT
cdr3_aa: CASSALRGKTGQPQHF

clone_size: NA
v_call: TRBV7-2
j_call: TRBJ2-7
d_call: TRBD2
cdr3_nt: TGTGCCAGCAGCTTAGGTCTAGCGGGCCTCTACGAGCAGTACTTC
cdr3_aa: CASSLGLAGLYEQYF

clone_size: NA
v_call: TRBV29-1
j_call: TRBJ1-1
d_call: NA
cdr3_nt: TGCAGCGTACTAAACACTGAAGCTTTCTTT
cdr3_aa: CSVLNTEAFF

clone_size: NA
v_call: TRBV7-9
j_call: TRBJ1-5
d_call: TRBD1
cdr3_nt: TGTGCCAGCAGCGGCCCGACAGGGTACGAATCAAAAAACGGACAGCCCCAGCATTTT
cdr3_aa: CASSGPTGYESKNGQPQHF

clone_size: NA
v_call: TRBV6-1
j_call: TRBJ2-7
d_call: NA
cdr3_nt: TGTGCCAGCAGTGAAGGGGGCCTGGGGTACTTC
cdr3_aa: CASSEGGLGYF

clone_size: once
v_call: TRBV27
j_call: TRBJ1-2
d_call: TRBD1
cdr3_nt: TGTGCCAGCAGGTTTAACCAGGGGGCTTGGGGCTACACCTTC
cdr3_aa: CASRFNQGAWGYTF

clone_size: once
v_call: TRBV5-4
j_call: TRBJ1-2
d_call: NA
cdr3_nt: TGTGCCAGCAGCTTGGGGGGGGTGGGTGTCTATGGCTACACCTTC
cdr3_aa: CASSLGGVGVYGYTF

clone_size: NA
v_call: TRBV25-1
j_call: TRBJ1-1
d_call: NA
cdr3_nt: TGTGCCAGCACTCGGGGGGCCAGTGAAGCTTTCTTT
cdr3_aa: CASTRGASEAFF

clone_size: NA
v_call: TRBV21-1
j_call: TRBJ1-1
d_call: NA
cdr3_nt: TGTGCCAGCAGCAAAGGACGGGGAGAGGAAGCTTTCTTT
cdr3_aa: CASSKGRGEEAFF

clone_size: once
v_call: TRBV29-1
j_call: TRBJ1-4
d_call: NA
cdr3_nt: TGCAGCGTTGAAGTAGTCTTGCAGGGGCGCGGAGAAAAACTGTTTTTT
cdr3_aa: CSVEVVLQGRGEKLFF